These 26 T cell receptor beta chains came from one sample sequenced in a study of T cells in Graves' hyperthyroidism and ophthalmopathy. Researchers took RNA transcripts and amplified the TCR beta CDR3 regions from them. First-round RT-PCR targeting the TCR CDR3 was performed with the HTBI primer set. One entry per CDR3 protein results from TCRdb running MiXCR on the multiplex PCR reads. This sample carries more than 350,000 distinct CDR3 sequences, roughly 14% of them seen once, and the ten largest clones take roughly a fifth. The sequenced sample was blood. These receptor sequences come from a woman in her 30s with Graves' ophthalmopathy.

This clonotype has at least ten counts. The gene calls are TRBV3-1 and TRBJ2-6; TRBD1 aligns across 9 bases. Germline V gene lookup returns CDR1 LGHDT and CDR2 YNNKEL (reference sequence). This CDR3 has 19 amino acids. V lost 0 bases, J lost 3 bases, and 9 bases stayed unmatched. Written as DNA, the CDR3 is TGTGCCAGCAGCCAAGACTATGACAGGGGGTTGTTTGGGGCCAACGTCCTGACTTTC. It yields the protein CASSQDYDRGLFGANVLTF.

The sample holds a few counts of this clonotype. V usage is TRBV19 and J usage is TRBJ2-2, with D hard to call. There are 15 residues in the CDR3. V was trimmed by 3 bases and J by 1 base, leaving 9 bases between them. Germline values: CDR1 LNHDA, CDR2 SQIVND (reference sequence). The CDR3 spells CASSMDALNTGELFF. In nucleotides, the CDR3 is TGTGCCAGTAGTATGGATGCACTGAACACCGGGGAGCTGTTTTTT.

This clonotype was counted at least ten times. The chain couples TRBV28 to TRBJ1-2; TRBD1 aligns across 8 bases. Trimming cost V 6 bases and J 1 base; bases outside gene matches: 10. The CDR3 spans 16 residues. The germline CDR1 and CDR2 sequences are MDHEN and SYDVKM. CDR3 sequence reads: CASRQAQGASNYGYTF. CDR3 sequence (DNA): TGTGCCAGCAGACAAGCCCAGGGGGCTAGTAACTATGGCTACACCTTC.

The genes are TRBV19 and TRBJ1-1, with 12 bases that match TRBD1. Germline V gives CDR1 LNHDA, CDR2 SQIVND (reference sequence). The CDR3 is 18 residues long. V shed 4 bases, J shed 1 base, and the junction held 10 bases outside the gene matches. The chain's CDR3 is CASSNKGQGARRNTEAFF. CDR3 sequence (DNA): TGTGCCAGTAGTAACAAGGGACAGGGGGCTCGGAGGAACACTGAAGCTTTCTTT.

Ten or more counts support this clonotype. The CDR3 reads CASSYDTGEKWNTEAFF. In DNA form, the CDR3 reads TGTGCCAGCAGTTACGACACTGGGGAAAAGTGGAACACTGAAGCTTTCTTT. The genes are TRBV6-2 or TRBV6-3 and TRBJ1-1; no definite D call. The V gene lost 2 bases and the J gene lost 1 base, with 17 bases spanning the gap. This CDR3 comprises 17 residues. Germline CDR1 MNHEY, CDR2 SVGEGT.

This clonotype was counted many times. J is TRBJ2-7 and V is TRBV20-1; 7 positions agree with TRBD1. This CDR3 has 15 residues. Germline V gives CDR1 DFQATT, CDR2 SNEGSKA (reference sequence). With 0 bases clipped from V and 5 bases from J, the junction kept 10 bases outside the gene matches. The CDR3 region has the DNA TGCAGTGCTAGAGATTACGTGGGACAGTACGACGAGCAGTACTTC. It codes for CSARDYVGQYDEQYF.

This clonotype has only a few counts. The gene calls are TRBV19 and TRBJ1-5, with D possibly TRBD1 on 5 matching bases. Germline V CDR1 and CDR2: LNHDA, SQIVND (reference sequence). V was pared by 10 bases and J by 5 bases, with 12 bases between. The CDR3 contains 12 residues. CDR3 residues: CATIGADQPQHF. For the CDR3, the DNA is TGTGCCACAATAGGGGCTGATCAGCCCCAGCATTTT. The complete variable domain, with remaining parts taken from reference TRBV19 and TRBJ1-5, reads DGGITQSPKYLFRKEGQNVTLSCEQNLNHDAMYWYRQDPGQGLRLIYYSQIVNDFQKGDIAEGYSVSREKKESFPLTVTSAQKNPTAFYLCATIGADQPQHFGDGTRLSIL.

Concerning this clonotype: A much larger clonotype is one base distant, so this may be a read error. The V gene is TRBV12-3 or TRBV12-4, the J gene TRBJ2-1; tentative D call: TRBD2 (5 bases). The DNA end lines up better with TRBJ2-7; the J call may be wrong. CDR3 length equals 14 residues. The CDR3 loop is CASSLLDSYNEQYF. The CDR3 coding sequence is TGTGCCAGCAGTTTGTTGGACTCCTACAATGAGCAGTACTTC.

The V and J genes are TRBV29-1 and TRBJ2-3; 15 bases line up with TRBD2. The germline V gene encodes CDR1 SQVTM and CDR2 ANQGSEA. CDR3 length: 15 amino acids. Trimming at V came to 7 bases and at J to 2 bases, leaving 4 bases not matched to a gene. CDR3 amino acids: CSGTSGGAVTDTQYF. The CDR3 nucleotides read TGCAGCGGGACTAGCGGGGGGGCCGTCACAGATACGCAGTATTTT.

This clonotype came up a few times. A much larger clone is a single base away; this may be a read error. The chain has TRBV7-9 and TRBJ2-7, with a possible D match to TRBD1 (5 bases). The ends were cut back, 6 bases at V and 8 bases at J, with 20 bases in the middle. Germline loops: CDR1 SEHNR, CDR2 FQNEAQ (reference sequence). CDR3 length equals 14 residues. The CDR3 region is CASRPDSLWHKQYF. The CDR3 nucleotides are TGTGCCAGCAGACCCGACAGTTTGTGGCACAAGCAGTACTTC.

This CDR3 reads CASSLRQGHPRNTIYF. As DNA, the CDR3 is TGTGCCAGTAGTTTACGACAGGGGCATCCACGAAACACCATATATTTT. The chain links TRBV19 to TRBJ1-3; 8 nucleotides agree with TRBD1. The germline CDR1 and CDR2 sequences are LNHDA and SQIVND (reference sequence). Trimming took 5 bases from V and 5 from J; bases not matched to a gene: 11. This CDR3 is built from 16 residues.

This clonotype appeared many times. DNA for the CDR3: TGCAGCGTTGAAGATCCGACAGGGGTGGATACGCAGTATTTT. This gives the protein CSVEDPTGVDTQYF. V usage is TRBV29-1 and J usage is TRBJ2-3; 8 bases are shared with TRBD1. The germline gives CDR1 SQVTM, CDR2 ANQGSEA. V shed 0 bases and J 6 bases; nucleotides not matched to a gene: 5. The CDR3 spans 14 residues.

At least ten counts were recorded for this clonotype. V gene TRBV30 combines with J gene TRBJ2-2, with D tentatively TRBD1 (6 bases). CDR3 length equals 11 residues. The germline V gene has CDR1 GTSNPN and CDR2 SVGIG (reference sequence). The V end lost 5 bases, the J end lost 6 bases, and 7 bases lay between the germline ends. The CDR3 region is CAWAGAGELFF. CDR3 DNA sequence: TGTGCCTGGGCAGGGGCCGGGGAGCTGTTTTTT.

The J gene is TRBJ1-5, the V gene TRBV20-1, with D possibly matching TRBD1 (6 bases). With 6 bases removed from V and 4 bases from J, the gap between germline ends came to 16 bases. Germline V gene lookup returns CDR1 DFQATT and CDR2 SNEGSKA (reference sequence). The CDR3 is 14 amino acids. The CDR3 bases are TGCAGTGCGTACACAGGGATACGAAATCAGCCCCAGCATTTT. It encodes CSAYTGIRNQPQHF.

V gene TRBV5-8 combines with J gene TRBJ2-1, with D perhaps TRBD1 or TRBD2 (5 bases each). Germline assignment: CDR1 SGHTS and CDR2 YDEGEE. V was shortened by 4 bases and J by 4 bases, with 15 bases between the two germline ends. CDR3 length: 15 amino acids. CDR3 nucleotide sequence: TGTGCCAGCAGCCATCCGGGGCCGAGGTACAATGAGCAGTTCTTC. Translated, it gives CASSHPGPRYNEQFF.

The chain joins TRBV29-1 to TRBJ2-7, with D possibly being TRBD1 or TRBD2 (5 bases each). This CDR3 contains 14 residues. Germline V gene lookup returns CDR1 SQVTM and CDR2 ANQGSEA. V lost 4 bases and J 4 bases, leaving 17 bases between the germline ends. The CDR3 DNA is TGCAGCGTTGGAATAGGAGGCAGGGCATACGAGCAGTACTTC. Its protein is CSVGIGGRAYEQYF.

A remark on this clonotype: Mismatch with germline at one junction end may stem from a read error. The chain couples TRBV20-1 to TRBJ2-6; TRBD1 agrees at 7 bases. CDR3 size: 15 residues. Germline CDR1 is DFQATT and CDR2 is SNEGSKA (reference sequence). CDR3 sequence: CSASYRGTGANALTF. For the CDR3, the DNA is TGCAGTGCTAGCTACAGGGGAACTGGGGCCAACGCCCTGACTTTC.

J is TRBJ1-6 and V is TRBV27; 8 bases agree with TRBD1. The CDR3 extends over 17 amino acids. Germline CDR1 MNHEY, CDR2 SMNVEV (reference sequence). Germline trimming cut 4 bases from V and 0 bases from J; bases unmatched to any gene: 5. Here the CDR3 reads CASSYRTGISYNSPLHF. The CDR3 DNA sequence: TGTGCCAGCAGTTATCGGACAGGGATCTCCTATAATTCACCCCTCCACTTT.

This clonotype was counted between two and nine times. This sequence joins TRBV19 and TRBJ2-5; no definite D call. The V end was cut by 1 base, the J end by 2 bases, with 2 bases between. In germline, CDR1 is LNHDA, CDR2 SQIVND (reference sequence). CDR3 length equals 12 residues. CDR3 DNA: TGTGCCAGTAGTATAGGGCAAGAGACCCAGTACTTC. Translated: CASSIGQETQYF.

In its sample, this clonotype was seen many times. The genes are TRBV5-1 and TRBJ2-3; D is ambiguous. The CDR3 spans 14 residues. V lost 3 bases and J 0 bases, leaving 8 bases between the germline ends. Germline assignment: CDR1 SGHRS and CDR2 YFSETQ. The DNA of the CDR3 is TGCGCCAGCAGCTCACCATTCAGCACAGATACGCAGTATTTT. This gives the protein CASSSPFSTDTQYF.

This clonotype has ten or more counts. J is TRBJ1-5 and V is TRBV4-1, with no clear D. The germline V gene has CDR1 MGHRA and CDR2 YSYEKL. V was trimmed by 0 bases and J by 4 bases, leaving 10 bases between them. This CDR3 is 15 amino acids long. CDR3 nucleotide sequence: TGCGCCAGCAGCCAAGATCGAGCGAGTAATCAGCCCCAGCATTTT. This sequence encodes CASSQDRASNQPQHF.

The genes are TRBV6-2 or TRBV6-3 and TRBJ2-7, with D uncertain. The CDR3 has 14 residues. Trimming took off 5 bases at V and 0 bases at J, with 11 bases between the two ends. Germline CDR1 and CDR2: MNHEY and SVGEGT. The DNA of the CDR3 is TGTGCCAGCAGTCGTGATGGGATCTCCTACGAGCAGTACTTC. Its protein product is CASSRDGISYEQYF.

This clonotype has at least ten counts. This sequence joins TRBV7-2 and TRBJ1-2; TRBD1 matches at 9 bases. The CDR3 runs 14 residues. Germline V lookup: CDR1 SGHTA, CDR2 FQGNSA. Losses at the gene ends were 5 bases for V and 4 bases for J; bases not matched to a gene: 5. The CDR3 nucleotides are TGTGCCAGCAGCCCGGACAGGGGAACCTATGGCTACACCTTC. Protein sequence: CASSPDRGTYGYTF.

The V and J genes are TRBV4-2 and TRBJ1-2; the match to TRBD1 covers 9 bases. J gave up 4 bases and V 0 bases, and 6 bases lay outside the gene matches. Germline assignment: CDR1 LGHNA and CDR2 YNFKEQ. The CDR3 loop spans 16 amino acids. CDR3 amino acids: CASSQEIGDRVYGYTF. The CDR3 DNA reads as TGTGCCAGCAGCCAAGAGATCGGGGACAGGGTCTATGGCTACACCTTC.

This clonotype was observed at least ten times. The chain carries TRBV7-2 and TRBJ1-5, with a possible D match to TRBD1 (6 bases). CDR3 size: 19 residues. Germline V gene sequence: CDR1 SGHTA, CDR2 FQGNSA. V was pared by 2 bases and J by 5 bases, with 25 bases between. The chain's CDR3 is CASSLIAAGLGAIDQPQHF. Here the CDR3 DNA reads TGTGCCAGCAGCTTAATAGCCGCGGGGTTGGGGGCGATCGATCAGCCCCAGCATTTT.

There are a few counts of this clonotype. The CDR3 sequence: CASSEYPNTGGGTEAFF. In nucleotides, the CDR3 is TGCGCCAGCAGTGAGTACCCGAACACGGGGGGGGGAACTGAAGCTTTCTTT. This chain links TRBV10-2 with TRBJ1-1; TRBD1 might be the D (5 bases). Trimming stripped 1 base from V and 5 bases from J, with 20 bases between. The CDR3 covers 17 residues. Germline CDR1 is WSHSY and CDR2 is SAAADI.